Listed below are T cell receptor beta chains from one sample, sequenced in a study of Ad26.COV2.S vaccination and SARS-CoV-2 variants. Method: immunoSEQ multiplex PCR; TCRdb's copy keeps in-frame clones and lacks some. The table includes 300,000 to 450,000 clones, 80% to 90% detected once. Sequencing was performed on peripheral blood, taken in a trial of Ad26.COV2.S vaccine versus placebo. The receptor source for this set is a person aged 18-65 years who received the Ad26.COV2.S COVID-19 vaccine or a placebo. CDR3s include the opening cysteine and the closing phenylalanine or tryptophan. Each record gives: J gene, D gene, clone size, V gene, CDR3 protein, CDR3 DNA. D genes are given only for firm matches. Size tells how often a clone was seen (once, few, many) or the class of an expanded clone, and some rows leave it out.

>TRBJ1-1|TRBD1|-|TRBV27
CASSTRQGILAEAFF
TGTGCCAGCAGTACTAGACAGGGGATATTAGCTGAAGCTTTCTTT
>TRBJ1-1|-|-|TRBV2
CASSGGWGRDITEAFF
TGTGCCAGCAGTGGGGGTTGGGGGCGGGACATCACTGAAGCTTTCTTT
>TRBJ1-2|-|-|TRBV7-8
CASSPFNYGYTF
TGTGCCAGCAGCCCTTTTAACTATGGCTACACCTTC
>TRBJ1-5|TRBD1|few|TRBV29-1
CSAGTGAHQPQHF
TGCAGCGCTGGGACAGGAGCCCATCAGCCCCAGCATTTT
>TRBJ1-1|-|-|TRBV7-9
CASSPYRETYTEAFF
TGTGCCAGCAGCCCATACAGGGAGACCTACACTGAAGCTTTCTTT
>TRBJ1-1|-|-|TRBV2
CASSGGGVRAFF
TGTGCCAGCAGTGGTGGAGGGGTTAGGGCTTTCTTT
>TRBJ2-7|TRBD1|-|TRBV2
CASSRTGTGVSEQYF
TGTGCCAGCAGTCGTACCGGGACAGGGGTCTCCGAGCAGTACTTC
>TRBJ1-2|-|-|TRBV7-8
CASSLRTSNYGYTF
TGTGCCAGCAGCTTACGGACCTCTAACTATGGCTACACCTTC
>TRBJ1-1|-|-|TRBV5-1
CASSVTVENTEAFF
TGCGCCAGCAGCGTGACAGTTGAGAACACTGAAGCTTTCTTT
>TRBJ1-1|TRBD1|-|TRBV2
CASSNRGDTEAFF
TGTGCCAGCAGCAACAGGGGGGACACTGAAGCTTTCTTT